These T cell receptor beta chains were read from a single sample in a study of radiotherapy plus CTLA-4 blockade in lung cancer. Assay used: immunoSEQ multiplex PCR; TCRdb lists only in-frame clones, some missing. The data contain 53,000 or so clones, roughly four fifths of them seen just once; the ten biggest clones take up around 10%. The input for sequencing was peripheral blood, taken from a patient treated with radiotherapy plus ipilimumab. The receptors here all came from a human donor with non-small cell lung cancer who had stable disease on radiotherapy plus ipilimumab. CDR3s include the opening cysteine and the closing phenylalanine or tryptophan. The D gene is left open where the match is weak. Clone size is given for some rows only: seen once, a few or many times, or a class if the clone is expanded.

j_call: TRBJ2-2; d_call: TRBD1; clone_size: -; v_call: TRBV7-7; cdr3_nt: TGTGCCAGCAGCCCGCCCGGACAGGTGGGCACCGGGGAGCTGTTTTTT; cdr3_aa: CASSPPGQVGTGELFF
j_call: TRBJ1-1; d_call: -; clone_size: once; v_call: TRBV30; cdr3_nt: TGTGCCTGGAGCCCCTGGGGGGGGAACACTGAAGCTTTCTTT; cdr3_aa: CAWSPWGGNTEAFF
j_call: TRBJ1-5; d_call: TRBD1; clone_size: once; v_call: TRBV5-1; cdr3_nt: TGCGCCAGCAGCTTGGGGACAGGGGTTCAGCCCCAGCATTTT; cdr3_aa: CASSLGTGVQPQHF
j_call: TRBJ2-7; d_call: -; clone_size: -; v_call: TRBV19; cdr3_nt: TGTGCCAGTAGTATGAGCGCTTACGAGCAGTACTTC; cdr3_aa: CASSMSAYEQYF
j_call: TRBJ2-3; d_call: -; clone_size: -; v_call: TRBV9; cdr3_nt: TGTGCCAGCAGCCTCAGTGAAGATACGCAGTATTTT; cdr3_aa: CASSLSEDTQYF
j_call: TRBJ2-7; d_call: -; clone_size: -; v_call: TRBV5-6; cdr3_nt: TGTGCCAGCAGCTTGGGGGCCTACGAGCAGTACTTC; cdr3_aa: CASSLGAYEQYF
j_call: TRBJ2-3; d_call: -; clone_size: -; v_call: TRBV27; cdr3_nt: TGTGCCAGCAGTTTATTCTTGGGAGTTGGAGATACGCAGTATTTT; cdr3_aa: CASSLFLGVGDTQYF
j_call: TRBJ1-6; d_call: TRBD1; clone_size: -; v_call: TRBV13; cdr3_nt: TGTGCCAGCAGCACCGGACAGGGCTATTCACCCCTCCACTTT; cdr3_aa: CASSTGQGYSPLHF
j_call: TRBJ1-1; d_call: TRBD1; clone_size: -; v_call: TRBV10-2; cdr3_nt: TGCGCCAGCAGCCTGGGACAGGGGAGTGAAGCTTTCTTT; cdr3_aa: CASSLGQGSEAFF
j_call: TRBJ1-6; d_call: -; clone_size: medium-sized; v_call: TRBV9; cdr3_nt: TGTGCCAGCAGCGTAACAGGAGGAGATTCACCCCTCCACTTT; cdr3_aa: CASSVTGGDSPLHF
j_call: TRBJ1-2; d_call: -; clone_size: -; v_call: TRBV5-1; cdr3_nt: TGCGCCAGCAGCGTCCAACCCTCAGAAGTCTATGGCTACACCTTC; cdr3_aa: CASSVQPSEVYGYTF
j_call: TRBJ2-3; d_call: TRBD1; clone_size: once; v_call: TRBV7-2; cdr3_nt: TGTGCCAGCTCGGACAGGGTAGATACGCAGTATTTT; cdr3_aa: CASSDRVDTQYF
j_call: TRBJ1-3; d_call: -; clone_size: -; v_call: TRBV19; cdr3_nt: TGTGCCAGTAGACCTCAGGGGTCCCCTGGAAACACCATATATTTT; cdr3_aa: CASRPQGSPGNTIYF
j_call: TRBJ2-5; d_call: -; clone_size: -; v_call: TRBV27; cdr3_nt: TGTGCCAGCAGTTTATCGGGAAAGACCCAGTACTTC; cdr3_aa: CASSLSGKTQYF
j_call: TRBJ2-1; d_call: -; clone_size: -; v_call: TRBV7-6; cdr3_nt: TGTGCCAGCAGCTTACCATTGACAGGAGGAACACGGAACAATGAGCAGTTCTTC; cdr3_aa: CASSLPLTGGTRNNEQFF
j_call: TRBJ1-3; d_call: TRBD1; clone_size: -; v_call: TRBV6-1; cdr3_nt: TGTGCCAGCGGACAGGTCCTAAAGAACACCATATATTTT; cdr3_aa: CASGQVLKNTIYF
j_call: TRBJ1-2; d_call: TRBD1; clone_size: -; v_call: TRBV9; cdr3_nt: TGTGCCAGCAGCGTAAATGACAGGGCGAGATCCCCAACTATTGGCTACACCTTC; cdr3_aa: CASSVNDRARSPTIGYTF
j_call: TRBJ2-1; d_call: TRBD1; clone_size: -; v_call: TRBV9; cdr3_nt: TGTGCCAGCAGCGCCGAGACAGGGGCGTACAATGAGCAGTTCTTC; cdr3_aa: CASSAETGAYNEQFF
j_call: TRBJ1-1; d_call: -; clone_size: many; v_call: TRBV5-4; cdr3_nt: TGTGCCAGCAGCTTCCGAATCGAGAACACTGAAGCTTTCTTT; cdr3_aa: CASSFRIENTEAFF
j_call: TRBJ2-3; d_call: -; clone_size: -; v_call: TRBV5-1; cdr3_nt: TGCGCCAGCAGCTTTAAGGTGGCAGATACGCAGTATTTT; cdr3_aa: CASSFKVADTQYF
j_call: TRBJ2-1; d_call: -; clone_size: -; v_call: TRBV10-3; cdr3_nt: TGTGCCATCAGCGGACAGAACTACAATGAGCAGTTCTTC; cdr3_aa: CAISGQNYNEQFF
j_call: TRBJ1-2; d_call: -; clone_size: -; v_call: TRBV5-6; cdr3_nt: TGTGCCAGCAGCGCTAGCTCAGGGCCCTATGGCTACACCTTC; cdr3_aa: CASSASSGPYGYTF
j_call: TRBJ1-4; d_call: -; clone_size: -; v_call: TRBV5-1; cdr3_nt: TGCGCCAGCAGCGAGGGATCAACTAATGAAAAACTGTTTTTT; cdr3_aa: CASSEGSTNEKLFF